The 24 T cell receptor beta chains below all came from one sample that was sequenced in a study of early T cells in non-severe SARS-CoV-2 infection. TCRdb re-analysed the 5' RACE reads in MiXCR, keeping a single row per CDR3 protein. The sample records tens of thousands of distinct CDR3 sequences, 10% being singletons. Material for sequencing was whole blood. The receptors originated from an adult who was a healthcare worker with PCR-confirmed SARS-CoV-2 infection or an uninfected control (not recorded which).

This clonotype was found many times. The chain has TRBV5-4 and TRBJ1-2; 11 bases match TRBD1. This CDR3 has 15 residues. V lost 6 bases and J lost 3; bases outside the gene matches: 7. In germline, CDR1 is SGHNT, CDR2 YYREEE (reference sequence). This CDR3 reads CASTPRDRGDYGYTF. The DNA for the CDR3 is TGTGCCAGCACCCCGCGGGACAGGGGGGACTATGGCTACACCTTC. The full variable domain, completed using reference TRBV5-4 and TRBJ1-2, is ETGVTQSPTHLIKTRGQQVTLRCSSQSGHNTVSWYQQALGQGPQFIFQYYREEENGRGNFPPRFSGLQFPNYSSELNVNALELDDSALYLCASTPRDRGDYGYTFGSGTRLTVV.

This clonotype was seen just once. The chain recombines TRBV7-2 with TRBJ2-1; the D is unclear. Germline CDR1 reads SGHTA; CDR2 reads FQGNSA. V was cut by 4 bases and J by 9 bases, with 16 bases left in between. The CDR3 has 14 residues. The CDR3 loop reads CASSSRVGPGEQFF. DNA for the CDR3: TGTGCCAGCAGCTCACGCGTTGGGCCGGGTGAGCAGTTCTTC.

The chain recombines TRBV9 with TRBJ1-1; TRBD1 might be the D (5 bases). V was cut by 4 bases and J by 4 bases, with 23 bases left in between. The CDR3 is 17 amino acids. Germline V lookup: CDR1 SGDLS, CDR2 YYNGEE. CDR3 sequence: CASSPPTGRMGFTEAFF. DNA for the CDR3: TGTGCCAGCAGCCCCCCTACAGGACGAATGGGGTTCACTGAAGCTTTCTTT. Together with reference TRBV9 and TRBJ1-1, the CDR3 gives the full variable domain: DSGVTQTPKHLITATGQRVTLRCSPRSGDLSVYWYQQSLDQGLQFLIQYYNGEERAKGNILERFSAQQFPDLHSELNLSSLELGDSALYFCASSPPTGRMGFTEAFFGQGTRLTVV.

This clonotype was counted only a few times. V is TRBV11-2 and J is TRBJ2-3; no reliable D call. From germline, CDR1 is SGHAT and CDR2 FQNNGV. Trimming removed 5 bases from V and 6 bases from J, with 9 bases in between. The CDR3 extends over 12 amino acids. For the CDR3, the DNA is TGTGCCAGCAGCCTTCTCCCGGATACGCAGTATTTT. It is translated as CASSLLPDTQYF. The full variable domain, its missing parts supplied by reference TRBV11-2 and TRBJ2-3, is EAGVAQSPRYKIIEKRQSVAFWCNPISGHATLYWYQQILGQGPKLLIQFQNNGVVDDSQLPKDRFSAERLKGVDSTLKIQPAKLEDSAVYLCASSLLPDTQYFGPGTRLTVL.

This clonotype was seen ten or more times. This chain uses TRBV12-3 or TRBV12-4 with TRBJ1-2; D may be TRBD1 (6 bases). The CDR3 spans 12 residues. V was shortened by 8 bases and J by 2 bases, with 9 bases between the two germline ends. In nucleotides, the CDR3 is TGTGCCAGCGGAGACAGGAACTATGGCTACACCTTC. Translated: CASGDRNYGYTF.

This clonotype was seen at least ten times. V and J are TRBV3-1 and TRBJ2-3; D unclear. CDR1 is LGHDT and CDR2 is YNNKEL in the germline V gene (reference sequence). CDR3 size: 19 residues. V was clipped by 0 bases and J by 2 bases, with 21 bases between them. The CDR3 coding sequence is TGTGCCAGCAGCCAAGATTTCCAGGACCCAATTTGGGACACAGATACGCAGTATTTT. Translated, it gives CASSQDFQDPIWDTDTQYF.

Notes on this clonotype: A much bigger clone sits one base away, suggesting this may be a read error. The CDR3: CASSRYKGGSTETQYF. The CDR3 DNA follows: TGTGCCAGCAGCCGATACAAGGGGGGAAGCACAGAAACGCAGTATTTT. The rearrangement uses TRBV7-6 and TRBJ2-3; D may match TRBD1 or TRBD2 (6 bases each). This CDR3 has 16 residues. The germline CDR1 and CDR2 sequences are SGHVS and FNYEAQ.

This clonotype was observed many times. V is TRBV28 and J is TRBJ2-2; either TRBD1 or TRBD2 may fit D (7 bases each). The V end lost 6 bases, the J end lost 4 bases, and 15 bases lay between the germline ends. The CDR3 sequence is 15 residues long. Germline V gene sequence: CDR1 MDHEN, CDR2 SYDVKM. The DNA of the CDR3 is TGTGCCAGCAGCAAACGGGGGGACAGCACCGGGGAGCTGTTTTTT. Encoded protein: CASSKRGDSTGELFF.

The V gene is TRBV6-5, the J gene TRBJ2-7; TRBD1 aligns across 8 bases. The V and J ends lost 4 bases and 3 bases, in that order; junction bases with no gene match: 8. This CDR3 has 15 residues. Germline loops: CDR1 MNHEY, CDR2 SVGAGI. The CDR3 is CASSSYIGQGYEQYF. CDR3 coding DNA: TGTGCCAGCAGTTCATATATAGGACAGGGCTACGAGCAGTACTTC.

This clonotype was counted at least ten times. J is TRBJ2-7 and V is TRBV2, with 9 positions matching TRBD1. Germline lookup yields CDR1 SNHLY and CDR2 FYNNEI. The junction had 8 bases not matched to a gene; V was cut back by 6 bases and J by 5 bases. CDR3 length: 14 residues. DNA for the CDR3: TGTGCCAGCAGGAGGGACAGGGACTACGACGAGCAGTACTTC. It codes for CASRRDRDYDEQYF. The full variable domain, with the rest looked up from reference TRBV2 and TRBJ2-7, is EPEVTQTPSHQVTQMGQEVILRCVPISNHLYFYWYRQILGQKVEFLVSFYNNEISEKSEIFDDQFSVERPDGSNFTLKIRSTKLEDSAMYFCASRRDRDYDEQYFGPGTRLTVT.

The sample holds a few counts of this clonotype. The genes are TRBV4-1 and TRBJ2-3, with a weak D call TRBD1 (5 bases). CDR1 MGHRA and CDR2 YSYEKL come from the germline V gene. Trimming removed 7 bases from V and 0 bases from J, with 17 bases in between. There are 16 residues in the CDR3. The CDR3 here is CASKNRLQSSTDTQYF. In DNA form, the CDR3 reads TGCGCCAGCAAAAACAGGCTACAATCGAGCACAGATACGCAGTATTTT.

The rearrangement links TRBV5-1 to TRBJ2-2, with 11 positions matching TRBD2. This CDR3 spans 16 amino acids. Germline-derived CDR1 and CDR2 are SGHRS and YFSETQ. Germline trimming cut 0 bases from V and 6 bases from J; bases unmatched to any gene: 4. The CDR3 is CASSLAALAGAGELFF. The CDR3 coding sequence is TGCGCCAGCAGCTTGGCCGCACTAGCGGGAGCCGGGGAGCTGTTTTTT. The full variable domain, completed using reference TRBV5-1 and TRBJ2-2, is KAGVTQTPRYLIKTRGQQVTLSCSPISGHRSVSWYQQTPGQGLQFLFEYFSETQRNKGNFPGRFSGRQFSNSRSEMNVSTLELGDSALYLCASSLAALAGAGELFFGEGSRLTVL.

This clonotype was found many times. The V gene is TRBV6-2 or TRBV6-3, the J gene TRBJ1-2; D is unresolved. This CDR3 has 14 residues. The germline V gene has CDR1 MNHEY and CDR2 SVGEGT. Trimming removed 8 bases from V and 3 bases from J, with 16 bases in between. The CDR3 sequence: CASHPIVLDYGYTF. CDR3 sequence (DNA): TGTGCCAGCCACCCCATAGTGCTTGACTATGGCTACACCTTC.

There are many counts of this clonotype. The chain uses TRBV24-1 and TRBJ2-1; 14 nucleotides align to TRBD2. The CDR3 totals 17 residues. CDR1 and CDR2 from the germline V gene are KGHDR and SFDVKD. The V gene end was trimmed by 3 bases and the J gene end by 9 bases; junction bases not matched to a gene: 9. CDR3 loop: CATSDPTSGRVRGEQFF. Here the CDR3 DNA reads TGTGCCACCAGTGATCCGACTAGCGGGAGGGTCCGGGGTGAGCAGTTCTTC.

This clonotype turned up a few times. The chain couples TRBV30 to TRBJ2-3; perhaps TRBD2 as D (5 bases). The germline CDR1 and CDR2 sequences are GTSNPN and SVGIG (reference sequence). V dropped 5 bases and J dropped 6 bases, with 12 bases sitting between them. The CDR3 totals 12 residues. CDR3 in DNA: TGTGCCTGGGGCGGGCCTGCCGATACGCAGTATTTT. It codes for CAWGGPADTQYF.

This clonotype was seen more than once but under ten times. The chain joins TRBV12-3 or TRBV12-4 to TRBJ1-6; possible D gene TRBD1, 6 bases. This CDR3 region has 15 residues. The germline V and J ends were trimmed by 8 bases and 7 bases, with 18 bases remaining between them. CDR3 sequence (DNA): TGTGCCAGCCGCTTACAGGGAGGTAGAAATTCACCCCTCCACTTT. This gives the protein CASRLQGGRNSPLHF.

This clonotype was observed at least ten times. The chain joins TRBV5-1 to TRBJ2-3; D is undetermined. From germline, CDR1 is SGHRS and CDR2 YFSETQ. The CDR3 has 14 amino acids. Trimming took off 0 bases at V and 2 bases at J, with 7 bases between the two ends. CDR3 nucleotides: TGCGCCAGCAGCTTGGGACACAACACAGATACGCAGTATTTT. Protein sequence: CASSLGHNTDTQYF. Variable domain in full (rest from reference TRBV5-1 and TRBJ2-3): KAGVTQTPRYLIKTRGQQVTLSCSPISGHRSVSWYQQTPGQGLQFLFEYFSETQRNKGNFPGRFSGRQFSNSRSEMNVSTLELGDSALYLCASSLGHNTDTQYFGPGTRLTVL.

The sample holds a few counts of this clonotype. V gene TRBV6-4 combines with J gene TRBJ2-1; D is uncertain. V shed 0 bases and J shed 14 bases, with 14 bases lying between them. This CDR3 contains 13 residues. Germline CDR1 reads MRHNA; CDR2 reads SNTAGT. CDR3 loop: CASSDSIFGFKFF. CDR3 in DNA: TGTGCCAGCAGTGACTCCATTTTCGGCTTTAAGTTCTTC.

The chain couples TRBV5-4 to TRBJ2-2, with TRBD2 matching 15 bases. This CDR3 comprises 16 residues. Germline values: CDR1 SGHNT, CDR2 YYREEE (reference sequence). J lost 4 bases, V lost 7 bases, and 5 bases had no gene match. The CDR3 DNA reads as TGTGCCAGCTGGACTAGCGGGAGGGTTAGCACCGGGGAGCTGTTTTTT. It translates to CASWTSGRVSTGELFF.

This clonotype has more than one count but fewer than ten. This chain connects TRBV7-2 to TRBJ2-1; D may be TRBD2 (6 bases). Germline CDR1 and CDR2: SGHTA and FQGNSA. The CDR3 is 13 amino acids. V was trimmed by 3 bases and J by 8 bases, leaving 11 bases between them. The CDR3 DNA is TGTGCCAGCAGCTTGGGGAGGCCCTATGAGCAGTTCTTC. Translating gives CASSLGRPYEQFF.

In this sample, this clonotype turned up many times. The chain combines TRBV10-3 with TRBJ2-7; D might be TRBD1 or TRBD2, each matching 5 bases. V lost 4 bases to trimming and J lost 6 bases, with 7 bases between them. CDR1 and CDR2 (germline): ENHRY, SYGVKD. There are 11 residues in the CDR3. CDR3 amino acids: CAISVGTEQYF. In DNA, the CDR3 is TGTGCCATCAGTGTAGGGACCGAGCAGTACTTC.

Details on this clonotype: A much larger clone sits a single nucleotide away, making a read error possible. V gene TRBV2 combines with J gene TRBJ2-3, with D hard to call. The CDR3 has 11 residues. Germline assignment: CDR1 SNHLY and CDR2 FYNNEI. The CDR3: CSSSPHGTQYF. DNA of the CDR3: TGTTCCAGCAGTCCGCACGGTACGCAGTATTTT.

This clonotype was seen repeatedly, ten times or more. This chain links TRBV20-1 with TRBJ2-7; D may be TRBD2 (5 bases). From germline, CDR1 is DFQATT and CDR2 SNEGSKA (reference sequence). With 1 base removed from V and 7 bases from J, the gap between germline ends came to 14 bases. CDR3 length equals 13 residues. The CDR3 region has the DNA TGCAGTGCTAGAGGGGCGGGCATGGGGGAGCAGTACTTC. Encoded protein: CSARGAGMGEQYF.

This clonotype was recorded many times. The V call is TRBV30, the J call TRBJ1-4, with D hard to call. The CDR3 contains 14 residues. The V end was cut by 5 bases, the J end by 7 bases, with 17 bases between. Germline CDR1 GTSNPN, CDR2 SVGIG (reference sequence). CDR3 amino acids: CAWRLPGLSEKLFF. The CDR3 bases are TGTGCCTGGCGTTTACCGGGGTTGAGTGAAAAACTGTTTTTT.